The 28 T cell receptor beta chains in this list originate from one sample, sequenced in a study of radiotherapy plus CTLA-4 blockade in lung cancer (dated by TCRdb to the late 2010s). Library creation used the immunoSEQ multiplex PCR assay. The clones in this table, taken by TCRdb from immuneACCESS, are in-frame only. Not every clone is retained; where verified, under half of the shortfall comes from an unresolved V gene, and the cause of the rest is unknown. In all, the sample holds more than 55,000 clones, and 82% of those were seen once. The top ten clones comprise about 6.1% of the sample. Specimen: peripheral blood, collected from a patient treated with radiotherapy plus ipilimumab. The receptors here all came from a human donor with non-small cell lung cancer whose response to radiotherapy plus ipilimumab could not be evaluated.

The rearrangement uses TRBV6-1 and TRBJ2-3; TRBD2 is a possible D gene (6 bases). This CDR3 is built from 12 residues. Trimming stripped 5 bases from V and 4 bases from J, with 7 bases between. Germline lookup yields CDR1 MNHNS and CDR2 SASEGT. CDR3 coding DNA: TGTGCCAGCAGTCGACTAGCAGATACGCAGTATTTT. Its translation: CASSRLADTQYF.

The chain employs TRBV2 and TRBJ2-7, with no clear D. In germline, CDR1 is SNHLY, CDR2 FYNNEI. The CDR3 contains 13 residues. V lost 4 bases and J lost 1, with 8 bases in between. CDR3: CASSALGSYEQYF. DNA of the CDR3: TGTGCCAGCAGTGCCCTCGGTTCCTACGAGCAGTACTTC.

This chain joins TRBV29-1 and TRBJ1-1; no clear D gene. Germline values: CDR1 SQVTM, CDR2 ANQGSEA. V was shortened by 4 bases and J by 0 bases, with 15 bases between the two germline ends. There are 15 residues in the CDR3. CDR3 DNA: TGCAGCGTTGGATGGTCACACTACATGAACACTGAAGCTTTCTTT. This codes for CSVGWSHYMNTEAFF.

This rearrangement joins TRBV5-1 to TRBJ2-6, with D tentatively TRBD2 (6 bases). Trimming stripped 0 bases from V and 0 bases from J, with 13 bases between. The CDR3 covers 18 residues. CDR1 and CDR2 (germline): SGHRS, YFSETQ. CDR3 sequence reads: CASSLDVMGGSGANVLTF. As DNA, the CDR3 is TGCGCCAGCAGCTTGGATGTCATGGGGGGCTCTGGGGCCAACGTCCTGACTTTC.

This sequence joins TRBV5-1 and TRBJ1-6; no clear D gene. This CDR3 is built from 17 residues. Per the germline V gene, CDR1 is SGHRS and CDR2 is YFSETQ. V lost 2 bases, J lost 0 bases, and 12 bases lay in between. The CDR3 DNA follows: TGCGCCAGCAGCTTTCTCCAATCCGGCTCCTATAATTCACCCCTCCACTTT. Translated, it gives CASSFLQSGSYNSPLHF.

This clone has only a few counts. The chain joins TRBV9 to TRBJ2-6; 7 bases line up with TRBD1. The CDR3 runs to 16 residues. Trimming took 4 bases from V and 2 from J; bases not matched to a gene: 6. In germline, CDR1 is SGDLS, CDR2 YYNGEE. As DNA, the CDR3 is TGTGCCAGCAGCCCCCAAGACAGGGCTGGGGCCAACGTCCTGACTTTC. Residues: CASSPQDRAGANVLTF.

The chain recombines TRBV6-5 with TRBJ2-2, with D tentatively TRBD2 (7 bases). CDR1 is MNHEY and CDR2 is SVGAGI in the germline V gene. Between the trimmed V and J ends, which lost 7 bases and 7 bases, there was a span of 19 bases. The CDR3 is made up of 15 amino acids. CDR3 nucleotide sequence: TGTGCCAGCACTTCTACTAGGGGGGGCATCGGGGAGCTGTTTTTT. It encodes CASTSTRGGIGELFF.

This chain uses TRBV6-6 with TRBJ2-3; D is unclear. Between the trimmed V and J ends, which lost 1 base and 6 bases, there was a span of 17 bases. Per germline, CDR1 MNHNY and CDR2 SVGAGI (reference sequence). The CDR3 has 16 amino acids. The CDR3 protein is CASSYLGGPLPDTQYF. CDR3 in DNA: TGTGCCAGCAGTTACTTAGGCGGCCCCCTTCCGGATACGCAGTATTTT.

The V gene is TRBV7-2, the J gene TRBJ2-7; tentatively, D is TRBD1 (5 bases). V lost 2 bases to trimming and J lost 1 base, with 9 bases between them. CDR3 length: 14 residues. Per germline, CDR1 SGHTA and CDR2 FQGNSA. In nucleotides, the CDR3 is TGTGCCAGCAGCTTACCGCCAGGGTCCTACGAGCAGTACTTC. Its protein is CASSLPPGSYEQYF. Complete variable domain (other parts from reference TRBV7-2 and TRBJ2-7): GAGVSQSPSNKVTEKGKDVELRCDPISGHTALYWYRQSLGQGLEFLIYFQGNSAPDKSGLPSDRFSAERTGGSVSTLTIQRTQQEDSAVYLCASSLPPGSYEQYFGPGTRLTVT.

The CDR3 sequence: CASRGTGDFWQPQHF. The CDR3 DNA follows: TGTGCCAGTAGAGGGACAGGGGATTTTTGGCAGCCCCAGCATTTT. The J gene is TRBJ1-5, the V gene TRBV19, with TRBD1 matching 10 bases. This CDR3 comprises 15 residues. Losses at the gene ends were 6 bases for V and 7 bases for J; bases not matched to a gene: 9. CDR1 is LNHDA, CDR2 SQIVND, per germline (reference sequence).

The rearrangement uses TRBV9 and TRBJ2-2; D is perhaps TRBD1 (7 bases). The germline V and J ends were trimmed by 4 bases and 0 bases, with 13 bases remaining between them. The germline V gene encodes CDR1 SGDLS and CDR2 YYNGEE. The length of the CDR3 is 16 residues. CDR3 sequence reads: CASSLRGTANTGELFF. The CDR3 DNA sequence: TGTGCCAGCAGCTTACGCGGGACAGCGAACACCGGGGAGCTGTTTTTT.

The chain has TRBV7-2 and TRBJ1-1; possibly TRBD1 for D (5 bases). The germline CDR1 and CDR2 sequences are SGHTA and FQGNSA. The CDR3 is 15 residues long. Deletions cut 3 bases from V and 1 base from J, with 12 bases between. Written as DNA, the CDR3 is TGTGCCAGCAGCTTTAGGAGACAGACGAACACTGAAGCTTTCTTT. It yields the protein CASSFRRQTNTEAFF. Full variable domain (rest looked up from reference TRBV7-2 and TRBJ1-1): GAGVSQSPSNKVTEKGKDVELRCDPISGHTALYWYRQSLGQGLEFLIYFQGNSAPDKSGLPSDRFSAERTGGSVSTLTIQRTQQEDSAVYLCASSFRRQTNTEAFFGQGTRLTVV.

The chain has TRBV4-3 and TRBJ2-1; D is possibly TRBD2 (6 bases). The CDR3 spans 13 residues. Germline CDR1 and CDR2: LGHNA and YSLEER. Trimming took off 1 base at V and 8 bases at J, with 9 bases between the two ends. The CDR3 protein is CASSQAGDYEQFF. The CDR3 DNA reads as TGCGCCAGCAGCCAAGCGGGGGATTATGAGCAGTTCTTC.

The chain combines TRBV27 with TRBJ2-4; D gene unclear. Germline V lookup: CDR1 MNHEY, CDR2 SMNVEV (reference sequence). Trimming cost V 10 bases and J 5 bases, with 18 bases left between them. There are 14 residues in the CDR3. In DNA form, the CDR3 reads TGTGCCACGACTCCAAGGTTAGGTGAAAACATTCAGTACTTC. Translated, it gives CATTPRLGENIQYF.

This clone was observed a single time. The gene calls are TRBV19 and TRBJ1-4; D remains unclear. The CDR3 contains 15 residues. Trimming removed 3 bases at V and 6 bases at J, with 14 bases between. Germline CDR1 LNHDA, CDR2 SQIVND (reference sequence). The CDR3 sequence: CASSIWADRYEKLFF. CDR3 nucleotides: TGTGCCAGTAGTATTTGGGCAGATCGATATGAAAAACTGTTTTTT.

CDR3 sequence (DNA): TGTGCCAGCAGCTTAGGTCAGGCGGAGACCCAGTACTTC. This translates into CASSLGQAETQYF. This chain uses TRBV11-2 with TRBJ2-5; D unclear. Germline V gene sequence: CDR1 SGHAT, CDR2 FQNNGV. Between the trimmed V and J ends, which lost 1 base and 5 bases, there was a span of 8 bases. The CDR3 length is 13 residues.

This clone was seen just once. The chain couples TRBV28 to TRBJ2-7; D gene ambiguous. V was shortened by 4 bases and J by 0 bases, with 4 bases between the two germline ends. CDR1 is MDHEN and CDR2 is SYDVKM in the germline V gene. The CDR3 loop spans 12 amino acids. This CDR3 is CASSSSSYEQYF. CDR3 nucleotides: TGTGCCAGCAGTTCGAGCTCCTACGAGCAGTACTTC. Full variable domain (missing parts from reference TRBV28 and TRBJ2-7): DVKVTQSSRYLVKRTGEKVFLECVQDMDHENMFWYRQDPGLGLRLIYFSYDVKMKEKGDIPEGYSVSREKKERFSLILESASTNQTSMYLCASSSSSYEQYFGPGTRLTVT.

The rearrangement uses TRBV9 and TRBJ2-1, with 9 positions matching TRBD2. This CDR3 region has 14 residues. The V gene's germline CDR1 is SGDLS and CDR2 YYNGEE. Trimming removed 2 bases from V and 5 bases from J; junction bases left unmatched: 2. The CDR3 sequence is CASSVAGGNNEQFF. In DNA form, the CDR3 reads TGTGCCAGCAGCGTTGCGGGAGGGAACAATGAGCAGTTCTTC.

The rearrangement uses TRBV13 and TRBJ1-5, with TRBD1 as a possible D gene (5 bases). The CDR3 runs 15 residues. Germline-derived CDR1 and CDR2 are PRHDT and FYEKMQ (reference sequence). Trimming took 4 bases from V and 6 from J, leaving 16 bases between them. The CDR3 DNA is TGTGCCAGCAGCTCAAGGGCCTCAAGGGGTCAGCCCCAGCATTTT. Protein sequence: CASSSRASRGQPQHF.

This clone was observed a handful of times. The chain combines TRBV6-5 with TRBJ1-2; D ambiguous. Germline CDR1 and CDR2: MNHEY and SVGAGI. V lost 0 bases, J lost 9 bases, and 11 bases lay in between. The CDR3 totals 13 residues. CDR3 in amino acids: CASSYSDKSSYTF. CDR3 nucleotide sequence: TGTGCCAGCAGTTACTCCGACAAATCGAGCTACACCTTC.

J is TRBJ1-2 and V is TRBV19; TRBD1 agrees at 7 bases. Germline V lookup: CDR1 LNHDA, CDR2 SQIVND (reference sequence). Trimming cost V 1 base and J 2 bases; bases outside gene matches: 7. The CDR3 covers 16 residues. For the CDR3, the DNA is TGTGCCAGTAGTATAGGCCTGGGACAGCCCAACTATGGCTACACCTTC. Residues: CASSIGLGQPNYGYTF. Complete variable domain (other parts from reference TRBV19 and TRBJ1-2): DGGITQSPKYLFRKEGQNVTLSCEQNLNHDAMYWYRQDPGQGLRLIYYSQIVNDFQKGDIAEGYSVSREKKESFPLTVTSAQKNPTAFYLCASSIGLGQPNYGYTFGSGTRLTVV.

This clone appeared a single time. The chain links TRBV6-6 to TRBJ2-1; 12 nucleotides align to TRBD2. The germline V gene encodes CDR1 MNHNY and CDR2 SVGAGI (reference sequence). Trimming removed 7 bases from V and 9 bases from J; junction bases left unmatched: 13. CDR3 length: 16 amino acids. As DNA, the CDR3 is TGTGCCAGCACTTCTAGCGGGGGGGTCCGCCCAGGTGAGCAGTTCTTC. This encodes CASTSSGGVRPGEQFF.

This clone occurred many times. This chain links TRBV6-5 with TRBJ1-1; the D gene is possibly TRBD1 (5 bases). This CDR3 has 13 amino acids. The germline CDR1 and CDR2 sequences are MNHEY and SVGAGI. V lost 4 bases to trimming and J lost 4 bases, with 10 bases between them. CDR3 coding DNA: TGTGCCAGCAGTTCAAAGGGGTCCACTGAAGCTTTCTTT. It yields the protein CASSSKGSTEAFF.

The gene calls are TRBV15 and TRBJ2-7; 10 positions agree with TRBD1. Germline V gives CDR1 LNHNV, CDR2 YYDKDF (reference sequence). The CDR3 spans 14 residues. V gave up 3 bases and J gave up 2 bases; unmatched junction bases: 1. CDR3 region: CATSSGQGAYEQYF. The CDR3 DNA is TGTGCCACCAGCAGTGGACAGGGGGCCTACGAGCAGTACTTC.

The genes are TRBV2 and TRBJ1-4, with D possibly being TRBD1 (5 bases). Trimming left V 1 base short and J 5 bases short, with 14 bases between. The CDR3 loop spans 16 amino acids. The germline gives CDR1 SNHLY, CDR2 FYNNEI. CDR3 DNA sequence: TGTGCCAGCAGTGAAGTGGAGGGGATATTAAATGAAAAACTGTTTTTT. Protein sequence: CASSEVEGILNEKLFF.

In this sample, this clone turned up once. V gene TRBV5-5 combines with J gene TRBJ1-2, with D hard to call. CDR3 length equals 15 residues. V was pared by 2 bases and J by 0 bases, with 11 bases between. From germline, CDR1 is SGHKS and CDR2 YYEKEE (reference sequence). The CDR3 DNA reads TGTGCCAGCAGCTTAAGAAGCCATACTAACTATGGCTACACCTTC. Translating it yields CASSLRSHTNYGYTF.

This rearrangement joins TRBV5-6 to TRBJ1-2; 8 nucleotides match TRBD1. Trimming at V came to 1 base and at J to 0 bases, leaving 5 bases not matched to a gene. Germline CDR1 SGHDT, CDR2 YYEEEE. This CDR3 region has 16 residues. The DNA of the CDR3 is TGTGCCAGCAGCTTGTACGGGACAGGACCTAACTATGGCTACACCTTC. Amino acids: CASSLYGTGPNYGYTF.

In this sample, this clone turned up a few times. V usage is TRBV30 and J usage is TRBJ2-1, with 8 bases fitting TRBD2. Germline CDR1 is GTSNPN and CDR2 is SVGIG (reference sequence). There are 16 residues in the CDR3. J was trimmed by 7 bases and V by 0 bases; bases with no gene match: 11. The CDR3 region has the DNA TGTGCCTGGAGTGTTGGGGTGGCTAGCGGGCGAAATGAGCAGTTCTTC. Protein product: CAWSVGVASGRNEQFF.